This T cell receptor beta chain is from a study of control samples from healthy donors and cancer patients. Some clones are missing from TCRdb's copy, which holds only in-frame ones; the method was immunoSEQ multiplex PCR. The sample gives 130,000 or so clones, 75% to 95% of which show up once; about 2.5% is in the top ten. The germline V gene has CDR1 LGHNA and CDR2 YNFKEQ. V was trimmed by 1 base and J by 1 base, leaving 10 bases between them. The CDR3 consists of 15 residues. Sequenced: blood. This receptor was obtained from a middle-aged man in good health. The gene calls are TRBV4-2 and TRBJ1-1; D not resolved. The CDR3 bases are TGTGCCAGCAGCCAAGCTCTGGGAGAGAACACTGAAGCTTTCTTT. As protein: CASSQALGENTEAFF.